This T cell receptor (beta chain) comes out of a study of cytomegalovirus exposure and HLA in healthy donors. Overall study results and limits: TCR beta sequences reportedly predicted most subjects' HLA-A and HLA-B alleles accurately.

Primers included in the PCR were 60 Vbeta and 13 Jbeta primers. Here immunoSEQ multiplex PCR was the method, and the copy in TCRdb shows in-frame clones only, minus some. In the table there are more than 95,000 clones, 75% to 85% of which are singletons. The CDR3 is 17 amino acids. Per the germline V gene, CDR1 is SGHVS and CDR2 is FNYEAQ. V lost 5 bases and J lost 5; bases outside the gene matches: 15. On this clone itself: No antigen is known for it.

Sequenced sample: PBMCs. This chain connects TRBV7-6 to TRBJ2-7; 10 nucleotides match TRBD1. The receptor was isolated from a woman in her fifties or sixties in good health and CMV-seropositive. The CDR3 reads CASSQRGPGQGFNEQYF. CDR3 in DNA: TGTGCCAGCAGCCAGCGCGGTCCGGGACAGGGGTTCAACGAGCAGTACTTC.